This T cell receptor beta chain was profiled in a study of shared T cell receptors in the human thymus. The CDR3 runs 9 residues. The germline CDR1 and CDR2 sequences are DFQATT and SNEGSKA (reference sequence). Measured with immunoSEQ multiplex PCR; TCRdb has only the in-frame clones, and not every one. Here the sample spans approximately 580,000 clones, approximately 80% being singletons. The sample was also reused in another study, on human thymus T cells.

The chain couples TRBV20-1 to TRBJ1-4; D not resolved. Material: thymocytes. The source of this sequence is a boy less than two years old with a congenital heart defect. The CDR3 bases are TGCACTAAGTCAGAAAAACTGTTTTTT. This gives the protein CTKSEKLFF.